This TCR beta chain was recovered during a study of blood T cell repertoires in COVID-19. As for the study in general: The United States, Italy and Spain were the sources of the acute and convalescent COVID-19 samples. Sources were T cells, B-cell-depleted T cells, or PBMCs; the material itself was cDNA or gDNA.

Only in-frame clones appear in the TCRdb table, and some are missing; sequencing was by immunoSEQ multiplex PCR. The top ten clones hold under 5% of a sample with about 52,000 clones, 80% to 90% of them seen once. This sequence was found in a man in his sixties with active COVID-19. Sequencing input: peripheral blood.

CDR3 nucleotide sequence: TGCGCCAGCAGCTTGGAGCGTCCCGGGGATACGCAGTATTTT. As protein: CASSLERPGDTQYF. This sequence joins TRBV5-1 and TRBJ2-3; no clear D gene. The ends were cut back, 0 bases at V and 6 bases at J, with 11 bases in the middle. The CDR3 has 14 amino acids. CDR1 is SGHRS and CDR2 is YFSETQ in the germline V gene.